This T cell receptor (beta chain) was sequenced for a study of blood T cell repertoires in COVID-19. Overall study: PBMCs, B-cell-depleted T cells, or T cells were the source of the cDNA or gDNA that made up the material.

With regard to this clone: The junction shows a germline mismatch at one end, possibly a read error.

The assay was immunoSEQ multiplex PCR, and TCRdb's table has in-frame clones only and misses some. The sample holds under 250,000 clones, 85% to 90% seen once. The sample taken for sequencing was peripheral blood. The clonotype originates from a man older than 75 with acute or convalescent COVID-19.

The CDR3 nucleotides read TGTGCCAGCTCGCCACAGGGGGCGAGCAATCAGCCCCAGCATTTT. Its translation: CASSPQGASNQPQHF. The gene calls are TRBV18 and TRBJ1-5, with 9 bases identical to TRBD1. The CDR3 runs to 15 residues. In germline, CDR1 is KGHSH, CDR2 LQKENI.